This T cell receptor (beta chain) comes out of a study of glioma-infiltrating T cells after dendritic cell vaccination. Study-level information: Monocyte-derived dendritic cells, cultured less than 8 days with IL-4 and GM-CSF, were pulsed with autologous tumor lysate.

Input was 2 to 2.5 ug genomic DNA, or all available if less. TCRdb keeps only in-frame clones here, not all; method: immunoSEQ multiplex PCR. The sample includes about 90,000 clones, about 84% of them seen just once. Per the germline V gene, CDR1 is LNHDA and CDR2 is SQIVND (reference sequence). Trimming left V 2 bases short and J 7 bases short, with 15 bases between. The CDR3 is made up of 15 amino acids. In the case of this clone: The antigen is not known.

Overall study results and limits: Few patients contributed both blood and tumor specimens.

Sequenced here: blood, sampled before dendritic cell vaccination. V gene TRBV19 combines with J gene TRBJ1-5; D uncertain. This TCR was recovered from a human donor with glioblastoma. CDR3 in DNA: TGTGCCAGTAGTATAATAGAGGGTCGGCGACAGCCCCAGCATTTT. This codes for CASSIIEGRRQPQHF.